This T cell receptor (beta chain) was observed in a study of CD8 T cells in Susac syndrome. RNA in amounts of roughly 0.5 to 1 ug was reverse transcribed with random hexamers. TCRdb re-analysed the immunoSEQ multiplex PCR reads in MiXCR, keeping a single row per CDR3 protein. Found here are fewer than 200,000 distinct CDR3 sequences, approximately 96% of them singletons; the top ten hold around 0.16%. The multiple sclerosis controls comprised treatment-naive patients whose relapsing-remitting disease was stable or active. This CDR3 is 19 amino acids long. Germline-derived CDR1 and CDR2 are MGHRA and YSYEKL. With 1 base removed from V and 3 bases from J, the gap between germline ends came to 25 bases.

This clonotype was obtained from a human donor with multiple sclerosis. This rearrangement joins TRBV4-1 to TRBJ2-7; tentatively, D is TRBD1 (6 bases). The sequenced material came from CD8+ T cells from PBMCs. CDR3 sequence reads: CASSQGVIFTDRLDYEQYF. The CDR3 coding sequence is TGCGCCAGCAGCCAAGGGGTGATTTTTACAGACAGGTTAGACTACGAGCAGTACTTC.